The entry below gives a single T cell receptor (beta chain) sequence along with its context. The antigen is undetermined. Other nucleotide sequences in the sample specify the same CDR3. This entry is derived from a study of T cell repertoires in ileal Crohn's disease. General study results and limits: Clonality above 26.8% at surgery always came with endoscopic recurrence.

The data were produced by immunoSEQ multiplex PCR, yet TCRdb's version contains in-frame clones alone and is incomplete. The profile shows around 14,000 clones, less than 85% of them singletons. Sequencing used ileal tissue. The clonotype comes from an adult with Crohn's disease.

The CDR3 here is CSGGQGDYGYTF. The CDR3 DNA follows: TGCAGCGGAGGACAGGGGGATTATGGCTACACCTTC. J is TRBJ1-2 and V is TRBV29-1; 10 bases agree with TRBD1. Germline CDR1 is SQVTM and CDR2 is ANQGSEA. With V trimmed by 7 bases and J by 5 bases, 4 bases remained unmatched. The CDR3 extends over 12 amino acids.